This record concerns one T cell receptor (beta chain) sequence. The data originate from a study of Ad26.COV2.S vaccination and SARS-CoV-2 variants. Data came from immunoSEQ multiplex PCR; TCRdb stores just in-frame clones and leaves some out. The table has over 110,000 clones, 86% seen once. The CDR3 is made up of 12 amino acids. Germline V gene sequence: CDR1 SGHRS, CDR2 YFSETQ. V lost 1 base, J lost 5 bases, and 6 bases lay in between. The specimen comprised peripheral blood, sampled after recovery from COVID-19. The sequence derives from a human donor who had recovered from COVID-19. This chain links TRBV5-1 with TRBJ2-5; no definite D call. The CDR3 DNA reads as TGCGCCAGCAGCTTGCAGTCCGAGACCCAGTACTTC. The encoded protein is CASSLQSETQYF.